This entry lists 9 T cell receptor beta chains sequenced from one sample in a study of post-analysis software for immune sequencing data. TCR beta cDNA libraries had unique molecular identifiers. TCRdb processed the PCR reads anew with MiXCR; each CDR3 protein has one entry. The sample carries some 690,000 distinct CDR3 sequences, 55% to 60% recorded once. Their cognate antigens are unknown. Whole-study results and caveats: Controls showed lower frequencies than patients for five TRBV segments, and TRBV5-6, TRBV5-1 and TRBV20-1 were among these.

The sequenced sample was blood. The receptors stem from a girl aged 2 to 10 with multiple sclerosis.

The chain has TRBV6-2 or TRBV6-3 and TRBJ1-1, with D tentatively TRBD1 (5 bases). The CDR3 spans 13 residues. V gave up 7 bases and J gave up 2 bases, with 11 bases separating them. Germline lookup yields CDR1 MNHEY and CDR2 SVGEGT. CDR3 nucleotide sequence: TGTGCCAGCAACCCCGGGGGAAACACTGAAGCTTTCTTT. It yields the protein CASNPGGNTEAFF.

V and J are TRBV18 and TRBJ2-3; D possibly corresponds to TRBD1 (6 bases). The CDR3 is made up of 15 amino acids. V shed 3 bases and J shed 3 bases, with 13 bases lying between them. The germline V gene has CDR1 KGHSH and CDR2 LQKENI. CDR3 coding DNA: TGTGCCAGCTCACCCCGCACTGGACAGACAGATACGCAGTATTTT. Encoded protein: CASSPRTGQTDTQYF.

This clonotype is a singleton in its sample. This sequence joins TRBV6-1 and TRBJ1-5, with D tentatively TRBD1 (6 bases). CDR1 is MNHNS and CDR2 is SASEGT in the germline V gene. The CDR3 is made up of 15 amino acids. V shed 10 bases and J shed 4 bases, with 20 bases lying between them. CDR3 sequence reads: CATLGPTGSNQPQHF. CDR3 sequence (DNA): TGTGCCACCCTAGGCCCGACAGGCTCAAATCAGCCCCAGCATTTT.

The chain is built from TRBV21-1 and TRBJ1-5; TRBD1 was called by the table and not checked on the DNA. TRBV21-1 is a pseudogene. This CDR3 comprises 14 residues. In nucleotides, the CDR3 is TGTGCCAGCCCGACAGCTTATAGCAATCAGCCCCAGCATTTT. Protein sequence: CASPTAYSNQPQHF.

The rearrangement uses TRBV7-9 and TRBJ1-1, with 7 bases lining up with TRBD1. In germline, CDR1 is SEHNR, CDR2 FQNEAQ (reference sequence). V lost 3 bases and J lost 7; bases outside the gene matches: 8. The CDR3 extends over 14 amino acids. The chain's CDR3 is CASSFSDRKNEAFF. In nucleotides, the CDR3 is TGTGCCAGCAGCTTCTCGGACAGGAAGAATGAAGCTTTCTTT. Variable domain in full (rest from reference TRBV7-9 and TRBJ1-1): DTGVSQNPRHKITKRGQNVTFRCDPISEHNRLYWYRQTLGQGPEFLTYFQNEAQLEKSRLLSDRFSAERPKGSFSTLEIQRTEQGDSAMYLCASSFSDRKNEAFFGQGTRLTVV.

V usage is TRBV29-1 and J usage is TRBJ1-2, with TRBD1 matching 7 bases. CDR3 length: 14 residues. Losses at the gene ends were 6 bases for V and 0 bases for J; bases not matched to a gene: 7. Per the germline V gene, CDR1 is SQVTM and CDR2 is ANQGSEA. DNA of the CDR3: TGCAGCGTGGACAGGTCCCAAGCTAACTATGGCTACACCTTC. Protein product: CSVDRSQANYGYTF.

This chain uses TRBV7-2 with TRBJ2-3; 9 bases map to TRBD2. Trimming removed 2 bases from V and 2 bases from J; junction bases left unmatched: 5. In germline, CDR1 is SGHTA, CDR2 FQGNSA. The CDR3 runs 16 residues. CDR3 sequence (DNA): TGTGCCAGCAGCTTATTTGGCGGGAGGGCCACAGATACGCAGTATTTT. Encoded protein: CASSLFGGRATDTQYF. Complete variable domain (other parts from reference TRBV7-2 and TRBJ2-3): GAGVSQSPSNKVTEKGKDVELRCDPISGHTALYWYRQSLGQGLEFLIYFQGNSAPDKSGLPSDRFSAERTGGSVSTLTIQRTQQEDSAVYLCASSLFGGRATDTQYFGPGTRLTVL.

J is TRBJ2-1 and V is TRBV5-6; 16 bases agree with TRBD2. V lost 1 base, J lost 0 bases, and 7 bases stayed unmatched. CDR1 is SGHDT, CDR2 YYEEEE, per germline. The CDR3 totals 20 residues. This chain's CDR3 is CASSLTPGLAGGSSYNEQFF. CDR3 in DNA: TGTGCCAGCAGCTTGACCCCGGGACTAGCGGGGGGGAGCTCCTACAATGAGCAGTTCTTC.

This clonotype occurred a few times. The rearrangement joins TRBV10-2 to TRBJ2-4, with D hard to call. Deletions cut 3 bases from V and 5 bases from J, with 2 bases between. The CDR3 extends over 11 amino acids. Germline V gives CDR1 WSHSY, CDR2 SAAADI. CDR3 coding DNA: TGCGCCAGCAGTGAACAAAACATTCAGTACTTC. Translating gives CASSEQNIQYF.